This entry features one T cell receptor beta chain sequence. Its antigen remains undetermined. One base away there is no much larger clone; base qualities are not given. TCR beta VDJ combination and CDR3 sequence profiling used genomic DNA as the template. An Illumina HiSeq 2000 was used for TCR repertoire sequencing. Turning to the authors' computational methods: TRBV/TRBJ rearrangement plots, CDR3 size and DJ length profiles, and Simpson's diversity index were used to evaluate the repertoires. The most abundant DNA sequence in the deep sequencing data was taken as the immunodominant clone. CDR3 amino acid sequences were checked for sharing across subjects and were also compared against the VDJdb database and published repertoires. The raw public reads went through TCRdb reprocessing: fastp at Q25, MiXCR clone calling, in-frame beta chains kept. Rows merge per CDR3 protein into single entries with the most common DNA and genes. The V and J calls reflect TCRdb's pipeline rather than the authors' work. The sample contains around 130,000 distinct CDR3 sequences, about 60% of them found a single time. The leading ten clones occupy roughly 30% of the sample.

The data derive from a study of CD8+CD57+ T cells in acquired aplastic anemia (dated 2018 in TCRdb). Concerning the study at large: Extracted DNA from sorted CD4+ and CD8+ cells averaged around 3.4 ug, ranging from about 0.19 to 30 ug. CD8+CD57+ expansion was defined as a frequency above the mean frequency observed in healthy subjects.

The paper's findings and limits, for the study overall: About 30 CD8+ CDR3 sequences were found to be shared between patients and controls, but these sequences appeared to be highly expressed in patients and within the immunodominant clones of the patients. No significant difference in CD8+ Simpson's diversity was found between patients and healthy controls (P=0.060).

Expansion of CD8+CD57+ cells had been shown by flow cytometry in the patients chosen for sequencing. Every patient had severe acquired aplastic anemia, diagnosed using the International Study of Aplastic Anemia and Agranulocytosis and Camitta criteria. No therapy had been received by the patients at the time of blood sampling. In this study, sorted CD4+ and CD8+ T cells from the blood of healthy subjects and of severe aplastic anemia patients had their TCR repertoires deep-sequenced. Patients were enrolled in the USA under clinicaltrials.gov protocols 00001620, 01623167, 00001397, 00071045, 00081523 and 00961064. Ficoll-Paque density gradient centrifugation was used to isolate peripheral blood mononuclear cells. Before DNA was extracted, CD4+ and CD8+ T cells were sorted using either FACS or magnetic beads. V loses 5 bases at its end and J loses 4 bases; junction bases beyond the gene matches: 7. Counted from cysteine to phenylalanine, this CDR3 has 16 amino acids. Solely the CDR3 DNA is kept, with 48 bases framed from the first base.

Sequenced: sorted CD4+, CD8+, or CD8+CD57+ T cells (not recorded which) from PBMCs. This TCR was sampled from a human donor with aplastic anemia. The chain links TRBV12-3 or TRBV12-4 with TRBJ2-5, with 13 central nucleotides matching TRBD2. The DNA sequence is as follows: TGTGCCAGCAGTCCCGGGGGACTAGCGGGGCGAGAGACCCAGTACTTC. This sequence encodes CASSPGGLAGRETQYF.